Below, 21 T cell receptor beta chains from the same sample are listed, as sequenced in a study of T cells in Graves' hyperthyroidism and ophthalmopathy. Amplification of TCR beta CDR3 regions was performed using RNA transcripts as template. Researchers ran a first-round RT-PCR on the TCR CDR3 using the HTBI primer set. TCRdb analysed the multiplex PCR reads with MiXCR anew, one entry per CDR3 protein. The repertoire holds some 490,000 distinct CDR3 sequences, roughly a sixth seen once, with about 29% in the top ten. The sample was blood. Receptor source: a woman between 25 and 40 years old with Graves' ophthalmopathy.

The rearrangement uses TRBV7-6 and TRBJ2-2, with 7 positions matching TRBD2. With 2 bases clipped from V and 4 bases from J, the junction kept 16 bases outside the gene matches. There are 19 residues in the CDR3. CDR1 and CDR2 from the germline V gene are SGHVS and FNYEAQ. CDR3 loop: CASSLLTPVRGSPTGELFF. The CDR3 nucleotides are TGTGCCAGCAGCTTATTGACACCCGTACGCGGGAGTCCCACCGGGGAGCTGTTTTTT.

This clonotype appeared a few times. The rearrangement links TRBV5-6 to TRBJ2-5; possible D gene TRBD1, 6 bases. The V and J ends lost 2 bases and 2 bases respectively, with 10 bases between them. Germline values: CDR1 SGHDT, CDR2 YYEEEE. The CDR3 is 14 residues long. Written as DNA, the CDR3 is TGTGCCAGCAGCTTCTTTAGGGGGCAAGAGACCCAGTACTTC. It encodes CASSFFRGQETQYF.

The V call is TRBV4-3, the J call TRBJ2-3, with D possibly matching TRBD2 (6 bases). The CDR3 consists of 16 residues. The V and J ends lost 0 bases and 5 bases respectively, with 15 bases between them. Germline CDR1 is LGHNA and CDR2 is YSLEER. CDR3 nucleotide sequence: TGCGCCAGCAGCCAAGACTTCGGCCCGGAGGGAGATACGCAGTATTTT. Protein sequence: CASSQDFGPEGDTQYF.

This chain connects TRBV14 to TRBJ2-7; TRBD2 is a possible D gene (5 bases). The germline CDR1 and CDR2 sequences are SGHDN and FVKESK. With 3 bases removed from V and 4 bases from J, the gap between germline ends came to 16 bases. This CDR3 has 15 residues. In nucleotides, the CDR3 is TGTGCCAGCAGCCACCCTCGGGCGGGCCTTTACGAGCAGTACTTC. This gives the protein CASSHPRAGLYEQYF. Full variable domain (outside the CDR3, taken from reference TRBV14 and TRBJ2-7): EAGVTQFPSHSVIEKGQTVTLRCDPISGHDNLYWYRRVMGKEIKFLLHFVKESKQDESGMPNNRFLAERTGGTYSTLKVQPAELEDSGVYFCASSHPRAGLYEQYFGPGTRLTVT.

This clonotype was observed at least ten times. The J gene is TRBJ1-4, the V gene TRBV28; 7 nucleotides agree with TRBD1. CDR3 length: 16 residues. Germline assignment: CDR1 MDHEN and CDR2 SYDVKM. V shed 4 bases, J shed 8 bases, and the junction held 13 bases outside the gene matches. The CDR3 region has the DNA TGTGCCAGCAGTTCCTCCCACAGGGGATTATCGGAAAAACTGTTTTTT. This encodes CASSSSHRGLSEKLFF. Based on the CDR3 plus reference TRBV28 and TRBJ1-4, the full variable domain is DVKVTQSSRYLVKRTGEKVFLECVQDMDHENMFWYRQDPGLGLRLIYFSYDVKMKEKGDIPEGYSVSREKKERFSLILESASTNQTSMYLCASSSSHRGLSEKLFFGSGTQLSVL.

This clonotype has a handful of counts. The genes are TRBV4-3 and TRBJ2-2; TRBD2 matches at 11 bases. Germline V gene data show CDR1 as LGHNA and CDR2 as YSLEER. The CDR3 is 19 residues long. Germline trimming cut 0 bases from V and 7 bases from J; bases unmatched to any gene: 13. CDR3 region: CASSQDRGTSGRQGGELFF. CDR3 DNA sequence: TGCGCCAGCAGCCAAGATCGTGGTACTAGCGGGAGACAAGGCGGGGAGCTGTTTTTT.

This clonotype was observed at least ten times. This CDR3 is CASSHLQGNYEQYF. The CDR3 region has the DNA TGCGCCAGCAGCCACCTACAGGGTAACTACGAGCAGTACTTC. The chain uses TRBV4-1 and TRBJ2-7, with D perhaps TRBD1 (6 bases). The V end lost 3 bases, the J end lost 3 bases, and 12 bases lay between the germline ends. Germline assignment: CDR1 MGHRA and CDR2 YSYEKL. This CDR3 comprises 14 residues.

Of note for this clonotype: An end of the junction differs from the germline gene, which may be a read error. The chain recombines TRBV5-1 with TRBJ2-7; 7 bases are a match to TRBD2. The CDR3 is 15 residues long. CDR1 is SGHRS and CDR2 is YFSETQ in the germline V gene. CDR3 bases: TGTGCCAGCAGCTTGGGGGGGACCGCAACCTACGAGCAGTACTTC. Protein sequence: CASSLGGTATYEQYF.

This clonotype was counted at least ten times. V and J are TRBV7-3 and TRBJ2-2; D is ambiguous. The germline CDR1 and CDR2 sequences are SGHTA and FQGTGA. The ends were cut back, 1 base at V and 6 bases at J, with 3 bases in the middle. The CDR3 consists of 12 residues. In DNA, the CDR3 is TGTGCCAGCAGCTTAATATCCGGGGAGCTGTTTTTT. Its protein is CASSLISGELFF.

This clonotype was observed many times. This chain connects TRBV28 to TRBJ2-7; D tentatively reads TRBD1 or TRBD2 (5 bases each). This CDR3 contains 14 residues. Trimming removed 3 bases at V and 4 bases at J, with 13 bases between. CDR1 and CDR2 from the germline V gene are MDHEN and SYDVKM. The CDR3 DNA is TGTGCCAGCAGTTTGGTGGGACCCCCATACGAGCAGTACTTC. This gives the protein CASSLVGPPYEQYF.

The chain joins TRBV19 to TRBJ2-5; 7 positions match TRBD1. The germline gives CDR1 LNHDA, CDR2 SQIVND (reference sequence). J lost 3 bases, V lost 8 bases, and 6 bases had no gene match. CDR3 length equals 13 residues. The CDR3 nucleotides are TGTGCCAGTGGTAACACAGGGGAAGAGACCCAGTACTTC. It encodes CASGNTGEETQYF.

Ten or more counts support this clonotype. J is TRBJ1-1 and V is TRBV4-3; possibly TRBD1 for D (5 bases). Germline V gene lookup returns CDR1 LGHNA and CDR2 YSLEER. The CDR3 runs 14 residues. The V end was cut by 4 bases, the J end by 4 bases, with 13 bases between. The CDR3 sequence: CASSPRVSSTEAFF. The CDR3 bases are TGCGCCAGCAGCCCCAGGGTTTCCAGCACTGAAGCTTTCTTT.

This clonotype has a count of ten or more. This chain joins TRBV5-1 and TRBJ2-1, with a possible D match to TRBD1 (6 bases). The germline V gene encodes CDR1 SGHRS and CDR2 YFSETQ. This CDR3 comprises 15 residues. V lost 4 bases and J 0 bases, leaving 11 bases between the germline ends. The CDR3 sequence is CASSPGTTSYNEQFF. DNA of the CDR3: TGCGCCAGCAGCCCCGGGACAACCTCCTACAATGAGCAGTTCTTC.

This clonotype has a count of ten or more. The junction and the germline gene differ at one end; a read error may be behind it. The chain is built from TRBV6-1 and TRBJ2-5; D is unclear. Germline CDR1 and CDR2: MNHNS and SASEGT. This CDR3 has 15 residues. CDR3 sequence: CASSDQGADHETQYF. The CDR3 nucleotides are TGTGCCAGCAGTGATCAAGGAGCCGACCATGAGACCCAGTACTTC.

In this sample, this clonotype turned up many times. The CDR3 loop reads CASSLARVEGRKVTQYF. The CDR3, as DNA: TGTGCCAGCAGCTTAGCCCGGGTAGAGGGGAGGAAGGTGACCCAGTACTTC. The V and J genes are TRBV7-2 and TRBJ2-5, with D perhaps TRBD2 (6 bases). This CDR3 has 17 amino acids. The germline V and J ends were trimmed by 0 bases and 7 bases, with 21 bases remaining between them. CDR1 is SGHTA and CDR2 is FQGNSA in the germline V gene.

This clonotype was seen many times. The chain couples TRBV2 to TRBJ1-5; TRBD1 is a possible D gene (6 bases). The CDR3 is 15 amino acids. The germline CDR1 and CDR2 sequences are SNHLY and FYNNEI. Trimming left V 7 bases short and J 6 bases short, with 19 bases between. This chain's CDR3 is CASTQSTQGGQPQHF. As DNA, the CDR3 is TGTGCCAGCACCCAGTCTACACAGGGCGGTCAGCCCCAGCATTTT.

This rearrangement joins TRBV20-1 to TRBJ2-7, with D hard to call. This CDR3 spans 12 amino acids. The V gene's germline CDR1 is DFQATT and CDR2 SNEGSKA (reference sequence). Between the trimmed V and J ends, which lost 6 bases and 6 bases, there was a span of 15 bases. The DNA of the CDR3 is TGCAGTGCCCAGGAAGGGTCGGCCGAGCAGTACTTC. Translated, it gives CSAQEGSAEQYF.

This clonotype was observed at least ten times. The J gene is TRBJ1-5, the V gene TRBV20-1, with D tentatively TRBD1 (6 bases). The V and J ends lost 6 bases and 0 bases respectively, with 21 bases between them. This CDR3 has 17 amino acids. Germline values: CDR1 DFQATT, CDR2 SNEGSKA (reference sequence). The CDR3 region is CSALQVPGHDSNQPQHF. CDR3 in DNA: TGCAGTGCGCTTCAGGTCCCGGGACATGATAGCAATCAGCCCCAGCATTTT.

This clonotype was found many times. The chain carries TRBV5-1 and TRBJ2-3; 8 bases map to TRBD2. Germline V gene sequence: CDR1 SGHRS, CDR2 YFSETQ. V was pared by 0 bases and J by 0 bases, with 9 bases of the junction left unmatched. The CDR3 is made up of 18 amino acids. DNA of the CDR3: TGCGCCAGCAGCTTGGGGACTAGCTCCGTCACTAGCACAGATACGCAGTATTTT. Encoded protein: CASSLGTSSVTSTDTQYF.

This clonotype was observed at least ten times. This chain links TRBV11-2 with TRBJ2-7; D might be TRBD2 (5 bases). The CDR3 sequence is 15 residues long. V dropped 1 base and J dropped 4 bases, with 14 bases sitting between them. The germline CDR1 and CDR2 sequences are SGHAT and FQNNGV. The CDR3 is CASSLALTRPYEQYF. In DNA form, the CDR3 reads TGTGCCAGCAGCTTAGCCCTTACTAGACCTTACGAGCAGTACTTC.

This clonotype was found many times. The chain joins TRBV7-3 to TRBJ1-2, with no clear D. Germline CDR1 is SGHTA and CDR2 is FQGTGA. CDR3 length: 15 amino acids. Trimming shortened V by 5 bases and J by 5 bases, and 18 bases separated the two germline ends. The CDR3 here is CASSPMSPTPYGYTF. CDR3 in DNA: TGTGCCAGCAGCCCCATGTCGCCGACACCTTATGGCTACACCTTC.